This T cell receptor beta chain derives from a study of type 1 and type 2 diabetes patients. The overall study: Donors were type 1 diabetes, type 2 diabetes, or nondiabetic controls. Across the study, 15 million to 20 million paired-end reads were produced. Study-wide findings and caveats: Type 2 diabetes and control samples shared highly correlated V and J usage, averaging roughly 0.97.

This clonotype was recorded only once. Its cognate antigen is unknown. V was pared by 8 bases and J by 10 bases, with 10 bases of the junction left unmatched. CDR3 size: 14 residues. Roughly 10 milliliters of peripheral blood were drawn from each donor. PCR was run on genomic DNA. Multiplex PCR with 30 forward and 13 reverse primers amplified the TCR beta CDR3. TCRdb recomputed calls from the multiplex PCR reads with MiXCR, one row per CDR3 protein. The table includes a few hundred thousand distinct CDR3 sequences, around 47% detected once. Specimen: peripheral blood mononuclear cells (PBMCs). The chain has TRBV12-3 or TRBV12-4 and TRBJ1-6, with TRBD1 identical over 8 bases. The sequence derives from a man between 18 and 35 years old with type 2 diabetes. CDR3 residues: CASGSGGRRSPLHF. The CDR3 DNA reads TGTGCCAGCGGGTCAGGGGGCCGTAGATCACCCCTCCACTTT.